These 27 T cell receptor beta chains share one sample of origin, sequenced in a study of CD8 T cells in Susac syndrome. Random hexamers were used to reverse transcribe an amount of roughly 0.45 to 1 ug RNA. A single record per CDR3 protein comes from TCRdb applying MiXCR to the immunoSEQ multiplex PCR reads. The sample consists of 77,000 or so distinct CDR3 sequences, approximately 94% of them appearing once. The sample consisted of CD4+ T cells from PBMCs. The source of these receptors is a human donor with Susac syndrome.

This sequence joins TRBV5-1 and TRBJ1-1; no clear D. CDR1 is SGHRS and CDR2 is YFSETQ in the germline V gene. Deletions cut 0 bases from V and 7 bases from J, with 13 bases between. The CDR3 spans 14 residues. In DNA, the CDR3 is TGCGCCAGCAGCTTGGTCCACGATTCCGATGAAGCTTTCTTT. Its protein product is CASSLVHDSDEAFF.

The chain links TRBV5-1 to TRBJ1-4, with 10 bases identical to TRBD1. V gave up 3 bases and J gave up 12 bases; unmatched junction bases: 5. CDR1 and CDR2 from the germline V gene are SGHRS and YFSETQ. The CDR3 covers 13 residues. CDR3 in DNA: TGCGCCAGCAGCTCGGGACAGGGGATCGAACTGTTTTTT. It specifies CASSSGQGIELFF. The variable domain in full, completed from reference TRBV5-1 and TRBJ1-4, reads KAGVTQTPRYLIKTRGQQVTLSCSPISGHRSVSWYQQTPGQGLQFLFEYFSETQRNKGNFPGRFSGRQFSNSRSEMNVSTLELGDSALYLCASSSGQGIELFFGSGTQLSVL.

The chain employs TRBV20-1 and TRBJ2-2; D remains unclear. The CDR3 extends over 14 amino acids. Germline loops: CDR1 DFQATT, CDR2 SNEGSKA (reference sequence). V was trimmed by 3 bases and J by 4 bases, leaving 12 bases between them. The CDR3 protein is CSASWQAGTGELFF. CDR3 sequence (DNA): TGCAGTGCTAGTTGGCAGGCCGGCACCGGGGAGCTGTTTTTT.

The CDR3 region has the DNA TGCGCCAGCAGCCAAGATGGAACAGGGGGAGGGACCGGGGAGCTGTTTTTT. Translated, it gives CASSQDGTGGGTGELFF. This rearrangement joins TRBV4-1 to TRBJ2-2; a weak D match, TRBD1 (8 bases). The CDR3 is made up of 17 amino acids. From germline, CDR1 is MGHRA and CDR2 YSYEKL. The ends were cut back, 0 bases at V and 5 bases at J, with 16 bases in the middle.

This rearrangement joins TRBV2 to TRBJ2-7, with D maybe TRBD1 (6 bases). This CDR3 has 13 amino acids. Trimming stripped 6 bases from V and 2 bases from J, with 11 bases between. CDR1 is SNHLY, CDR2 FYNNEI, per germline. This CDR3 is CASRPGTTYEQYF. CDR3 nucleotide sequence: TGTGCCAGCAGACCCGGGACAACCTACGAGCAGTACTTC. The whole variable domain, remainder taken from reference TRBV2 and TRBJ2-7, is EPEVTQTPSHQVTQMGQEVILRCVPISNHLYFYWYRQILGQKVEFLVSFYNNEISEKSEIFDDQFSVERPDGSNFTLKIRSTKLEDSAMYFCASRPGTTYEQYFGPGTRLTVT.

This clonotype was recorded only once. J is TRBJ2-1 and V is TRBV11-2; 9 bases map to TRBD1. The V and J ends lost 5 bases and 9 bases, in that order; junction bases with no gene match: 14. Germline-derived CDR1 and CDR2 are SGHAT and FQNNGV. The length of the CDR3 is 16 residues. DNA of the CDR3: TGTGCCAGCAGCCTCCGTGGGACAGGGCTTGTGGGTGAGCAGTTCTTC. Translation: CASSLRGTGLVGEQFF.

The sample holds one count of this clonotype. The chain combines TRBV19 with TRBJ2-3; D not certain. V lost 4 bases and J lost 4, with 12 bases in between. CDR1 is LNHDA and CDR2 is SQIVND in the germline V gene (reference sequence). The CDR3 is made up of 14 amino acids. CDR3 coding DNA: TGTGCCAGTAGTACCCGGAGCTTGCCAGATACGCAGTATTTT. It is translated as CASSTRSLPDTQYF.

The genes are TRBV6-5 and TRBJ1-2; D is uncertain. This CDR3 is built from 13 residues. Germline V gene sequence: CDR1 MNHEY, CDR2 SVGAGI. Trimming removed 1 base at V and 6 bases at J, with 9 bases between. The CDR3, as DNA: TGTGCCAGCAGTTACTTGTCCAAGAATGGCTACACCTTC. Translating it yields CASSYLSKNGYTF.

The J gene is TRBJ1-1, the V gene TRBV7-2; 8 bases agree with TRBD1. In germline, CDR1 is SGHTA, CDR2 FQGNSA. V was pared by 3 bases and J by 0 bases, with 3 bases of the junction left unmatched. There are 15 residues in the CDR3. The CDR3 reads CASSFLDRVNTEAFF. CDR3 in DNA: TGTGCCAGCAGCTTCCTGGACAGGGTGAACACTGAAGCTTTCTTT.

The chain has TRBV20-1 and TRBJ2-7; weak D call: TRBD2 (5 bases). The CDR3 is 15 amino acids. The V end was cut by 3 bases, the J end by 2 bases, with 17 bases between. Germline CDR1 DFQATT, CDR2 SNEGSKA (reference sequence). CDR3 nucleotide sequence: TGCAGTGCTAGTTACTCTTCGCGAGGGACCTACGAGCAGTACTTC. As protein: CSASYSSRGTYEQYF.

The chain is built from TRBV7-3 and TRBJ1-1; D gene ambiguous. The CDR3 contains 13 residues. Germline assignment: CDR1 SGHTA and CDR2 FQGTGA. V lost 3 bases to trimming and J lost 5 bases, with 10 bases between them. The CDR3: CASSFYGLTEAFF. Written as DNA, the CDR3 is TGTGCCAGCAGCTTTTATGGGCTAACTGAAGCTTTCTTT. Drawing the rest from reference TRBV7-3 and TRBJ1-1, the complete variable domain is GAGVSQTPSNKVTEKGKYVELRCDPISGHTALYWYRQSLGQGPEFLIYFQGTGAADDSGLPNDRFFAVRPEGSVSTLKIQRTERGDSAVYLCASSFYGLTEAFFGQGTRLTVV.

The rearrangement links TRBV4-3 to TRBJ2-5, with D uncertain. The CDR3 has 16 residues. The V gene lost 0 bases and the J gene lost 4 bases, with 15 bases spanning the gap. CDR1 is LGHNA, CDR2 YSLEER, per germline. The CDR3 bases are TGCGCCAGCAGCCAAGAAGGGCACGGCGCGAGAGAGACCCAGTACTTC. Its translation: CASSQEGHGARETQYF.

The chain is built from TRBV12-3 or TRBV12-4 and TRBJ2-1, with TRBD2 matching 8 bases. With 5 bases clipped from V and 9 bases from J, the junction kept 3 bases outside the gene matches. The CDR3 contains 12 residues. In nucleotides, the CDR3 is TGTGCCAGCAGTCAACTAGCGGCTGAGCAGTTCTTC. Its translation: CASSQLAAEQFF.

The rearrangement uses TRBV3-1 and TRBJ1-5; 7 positions match TRBD1. The germline V gene encodes CDR1 LGHDT and CDR2 YNNKEL (reference sequence). J was trimmed by 3 bases and V by 3 bases; bases with no gene match: 2. The CDR3 covers 14 residues. CDR3 bases: TGTGCCAGCAGCCAGGGACAGTTCAATCAGCCCCAGCATTTT. It yields the protein CASSQGQFNQPQHF.

The chain has TRBV6-1 and TRBJ2-2; D may match TRBD1 or TRBD2 (5 bases each). In germline, CDR1 is MNHNS, CDR2 SASEGT. The ends were cut back, 5 bases at V and 1 base at J, with 17 bases in the middle. There are 17 residues in the CDR3. The CDR3 region has the DNA TGTGCCAGCAGTCCTTCGAAGGGGACGGTGAACACCGGGGAGCTGTTTTTT. Amino acids: CASSPSKGTVNTGELFF.

This chain joins TRBV7-2 and TRBJ2-7, with D possibly called TRBD1 or TRBD2 (5 bases each). The CDR3 consists of 15 residues. Germline CDR1 and CDR2: SGHTA and FQGNSA. V was trimmed by 1 base and J by 3 bases, leaving 13 bases between them. This chain's CDR3 is CASSLESSGSYEQYF. The CDR3 DNA sequence: TGTGCCAGCAGCTTAGAGTCGTCAGGGAGCTACGAGCAGTACTTC.

This clonotype has just a few counts. The CDR3 region has the DNA TGTGCCAGCAGTTACTCGTTTACTAGCACAGATACGCAGTATTTT. The encoded protein is CASSYSFTSTDTQYF. The chain carries TRBV6-6 and TRBJ2-3; D ambiguous. Looked up from germline, CDR1 is MNHNY and CDR2 is SVGAGI (reference sequence). The V end lost 0 bases, the J end lost 0 bases, and 7 bases lay between the germline ends. This CDR3 region has 15 residues.

The chain joins TRBV5-1 to TRBJ2-3; 7 nucleotides line up with TRBD2. V trimming: 2 bases; J trimming: 1 base; junction bases outside the gene matches: 10. The CDR3 spans 17 residues. Per germline, CDR1 SGHRS and CDR2 YFSETQ. CDR3 bases: TGCGCCAGCAGCTTTACCCCGGGGAGGGGCCGCACAGATACGCAGTATTTT. This gives the protein CASSFTPGRGRTDTQYF.

The gene calls are TRBV6-5 and TRBJ1-5; no clear D gene. V dropped 6 bases and J dropped 4 bases, with 10 bases sitting between them. This CDR3 has 13 residues. Germline CDR1 reads MNHEY; CDR2 reads SVGAGI. The CDR3 DNA sequence: TGTGCCAGCAGCACCAGGTGGAATCAGCCCCAGCATTTT. Protein product: CASSTRWNQPQHF.

J is TRBJ2-5 and V is TRBV2; a weak D match, TRBD2 (5 bases). CDR1 SNHLY and CDR2 FYNNEI come from the germline V gene. V gave up 8 bases and J gave up 2 bases, with 9 bases separating them. CDR3 size: 12 residues. CDR3 nucleotide sequence: TGTGCCAGCGGACTCAATCAAGAGACCCAGTACTTC. Its translation is CASGLNQETQYF.

CDR3 sequence reads: CSVEPPRDRGQGETQYF. Here the CDR3 DNA reads TGCAGCGTTGAACCCCCCCGTGACAGGGGGCAAGGGGAGACCCAGTACTTC. The chain combines TRBV29-1 with TRBJ2-5, with 10 bases that match TRBD1. In germline, CDR1 is SQVTM, CDR2 ANQGSEA. CDR3 length: 17 amino acids. With V trimmed by 2 bases and J by 5 bases, 14 bases remained unmatched.

V gene TRBV5-4 combines with J gene TRBJ2-7; no definite D call. Per germline, CDR1 SGHNT and CDR2 YYREEE (reference sequence). V lost 1 base, J lost 4 bases, and 15 bases lay in between. This CDR3 spans 15 amino acids. Written as DNA, the CDR3 is TGTGCCAGCAGCTTGCCCGGAGCCGAGTCTTACGAGCAGTACTTC. Translating gives CASSLPGAESYEQYF.

This CDR3 is CSVEGYQGETQYF. CDR3 bases: TGCAGCGTTGAAGGGTACCAGGGGGAGACCCAGTACTTC. The J gene is TRBJ2-5, the V gene TRBV29-1, with a weak D call TRBD1 (6 bases). V was pared by 1 base and J by 5 bases, with 11 bases between. The CDR3 runs to 13 residues. Germline V gives CDR1 SQVTM, CDR2 ANQGSEA.

V is TRBV3-1 and J is TRBJ1-4; no definite D call. The CDR3 has 16 residues. Per the germline V gene, CDR1 is LGHDT and CDR2 is YNNKEL (reference sequence). Trimming shortened V by 0 bases and J by 2 bases, and 10 bases separated the two germline ends. CDR3 bases: TGTGCCAGCAGCCAAGATGGAACGGCGACTAATGAAAAACTGTTTTTT. Translation gives CASSQDGTATNEKLFF.

The chain combines TRBV28 with TRBJ2-1; D gene unclear. There are 12 residues in the CDR3. V gave up 7 bases and J gave up 0 bases, with 4 bases separating them. Germline loops: CDR1 MDHEN, CDR2 SYDVKM. CDR3 loop: CASKSSYNEQFF. CDR3 in DNA: TGTGCCAGCAAGAGCTCCTACAATGAGCAGTTCTTC. Full variable domain (remainder filled in from reference TRBV28 and TRBJ2-1): DVKVTQSSRYLVKRTGEKVFLECVQDMDHENMFWYRQDPGLGLRLIYFSYDVKMKEKGDIPEGYSVSREKKERFSLILESASTNQTSMYLCASKSSYNEQFFGPGTRLTVL.

The gene calls are TRBV29-1 and TRBJ1-5; no reliable D call. Germline CDR1 and CDR2: SQVTM and ANQGSEA. Trimming took off 1 base at V and 4 bases at J, with 8 bases between the two ends. The CDR3 covers 13 residues. The CDR3: CSVEVAGNQPQHF. The CDR3 DNA reads TGCAGCGTTGAAGTGGCGGGAAATCAGCCCCAGCATTTT.

This rearrangement joins TRBV20-1 to TRBJ1-2; a possible D gene is TRBD1 (6 bases). CDR3 length: 15 residues. The V end was cut by 0 bases, the J end by 3 bases, with 14 bases between. From germline, CDR1 is DFQATT and CDR2 SNEGSKA (reference sequence). CDR3 nucleotide sequence: TGCAGTGCTAGAGATCCAGGGGCGGGGTACTATGGCTACACCTTC. Protein product: CSARDPGAGYYGYTF.